This T cell receptor (beta chain) was profiled in a study of T cells after yellow fever vaccination. Study-level results: It was the secondary response that reached its peak faster, day 5 versus 15, but it was weaker.

TCRdb reprocessed the 5' RACE reads with MiXCR, giving one entry per CDR3 protein. Of 450,000 to 650,000 distinct CDR3 sequences in the sample, 21% were seen once. This clonotype came up a few times. The antigen is unknown. This material consisted of PBMCs, taken more than 20 days after the first yellow fever vaccination. The TCR sequence derives from a man between 18 and 29 years old who received the YFV17D yellow fever vaccine.

The CDR3 coding sequence is TGTGCCAGCAGTTACTCGACTACCCGGACAGGGCACCAAGAGACCCAGTACTTC. Its translation: CASSYSTTRTGHQETQYF. V gene TRBV6-2 or TRBV6-3 combines with J gene TRBJ2-5; TRBD1 agrees at 8 bases. This CDR3 has 18 residues. Germline V gene data show CDR1 as MNHEY and CDR2 as SVGEGT. After removal of 0 bases from V and 0 bases from J, the junction contained 9 bases not matched to a gene.